This T cell receptor beta chain appears in the sequencing data of a study of blood T cells in healthy people across ages. Study observations and caveats: While age rose, TCR beta diversity per million T cells dropped in a roughly linear way.

Germline-derived CDR1 and CDR2 are MGHRA and YSYEKL. With V trimmed by 1 base and J by 7 bases, 7 bases remained unmatched. CDR3 size: 15 residues. This clonotype has a handful of counts. The antigen remains unidentified. Primed by a sample-barcoded 5' primer and a J-beta primer mix, a second PCR proceeded for about 6 to 11 cycles. Via MiXCR, TCRdb re-called the 5' RACE reads, giving one row per CDR3 protein. This table holds roughly 1.6 million distinct CDR3 sequences, 30% to 35% found once. This receptor was obtained from a young woman in good health. Source material: blood. J is TRBJ2-7 and V is TRBV4-1, with 10 nucleotides matching TRBD2. Here the CDR3 reads CASSQGIAGGREQYF. CDR3 DNA: TGCGCCAGCAGCCAAGGGATAGCGGGAGGCAGGGAGCAGTACTTC.